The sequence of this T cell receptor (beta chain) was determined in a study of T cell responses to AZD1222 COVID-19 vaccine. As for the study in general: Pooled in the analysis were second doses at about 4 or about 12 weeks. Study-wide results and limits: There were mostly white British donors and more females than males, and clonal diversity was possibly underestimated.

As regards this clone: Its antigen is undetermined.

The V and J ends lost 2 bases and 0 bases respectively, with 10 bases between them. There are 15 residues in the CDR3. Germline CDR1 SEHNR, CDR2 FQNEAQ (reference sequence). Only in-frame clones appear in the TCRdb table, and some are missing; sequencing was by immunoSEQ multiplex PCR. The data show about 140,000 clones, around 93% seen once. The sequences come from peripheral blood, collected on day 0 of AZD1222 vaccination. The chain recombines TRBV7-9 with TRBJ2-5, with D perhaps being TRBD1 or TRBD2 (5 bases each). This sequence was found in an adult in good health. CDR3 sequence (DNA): TGTGCCAGCAGCTTACCGGGGACCCACCAAGAGACCCAGTACTTC. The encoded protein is CASSLPGTHQETQYF. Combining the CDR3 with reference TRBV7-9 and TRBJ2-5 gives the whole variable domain DTGVSQNPRHKITKRGQNVTFRCDPISEHNRLYWYRQTLGQGPEFLTYFQNEAQLEKSRLLSDRFSAERPKGSFSTLEIQRTEQGDSAMYLCASSLPGTHQETQYFGPGTRLLVL.